These 3 T cell receptor beta chains originate from one sample sequenced in a study of cytomegalovirus exposure and HLA in healthy donors. PCR involved 60 Vbeta and 13 Jbeta primers. Method: immunoSEQ multiplex PCR; TCRdb's copy keeps in-frame clones and lacks some. The repertoire table contains some 48,000 clones. Sequenced input: PBMCs. The receptors here all came from a middle-aged woman in good health and CMV-seronegative.

CDR3 protein: CASSRGIGTDTQYF. DNA for the CDR3: TGTGCCAGCAGTCGGGGGATCGGCACAGATACGCAGTATTTT. The chain employs TRBV27 and TRBJ2-3, with D possibly matching TRBD2 (6 bases). CDR3 size: 14 residues. Trimming cost V 5 bases and J 1 base, with 10 bases left between them. From germline, CDR1 is MNHEY and CDR2 SMNVEV (reference sequence).

The gene calls are TRBV11-3 and TRBJ1-2, with TRBD1 matching over 8 bases. The V gene end was trimmed by 3 bases and the J gene end by 9 bases; junction bases not matched to a gene: 6. The length of the CDR3 is 13 residues. The germline V gene encodes CDR1 SGHNT and CDR2 YENEEA. In DNA, the CDR3 is TGTGCCAGCAGCTTGGACAGGGAACTGAGCTACACCTTC. Protein product: CASSLDRELSYTF.

The chain's CDR3 is CASSPASNSNQPQHF. The CDR3 DNA sequence: TGTGCCAGCTCACCGGCCAGTAATAGCAATCAGCCCCAGCATTTT. The chain couples TRBV18 to TRBJ1-5; D unresolved. V lost 3 bases, J lost 0 bases, and 9 bases lay in between. There are 15 residues in the CDR3. CDR1 is KGHSH and CDR2 is LQKENI in the germline V gene.